The 12 T cell receptor beta chains given below trace back to one sample, sequenced in a study of OX40 agonist ivuxolimab in advanced cancers. The repertoire was sequenced with immunoSEQ multiplex PCR; TCRdb's copy has only in-frame clones and lacks some. This repertoire shows more than 45,000 clones, about 88% found once; its top ten account for 9% to 15%. Specimen: CD4+ or CD8+ T cells sorted from blood, collected in a trial of the OX40 agonist ivuxolimab. The receptors derive from an adult with an advanced solid tumor such as melanoma, head and neck, liver or kidney cancer.

The chain is built from TRBV28 and TRBJ1-1; maybe TRBD1 (5 bases). Trimming cost V 3 bases and J 4 bases, with 15 bases left between them. The CDR3 sequence is 15 residues long. The germline CDR1 and CDR2 sequences are MDHEN and SYDVKM. CDR3: CASSFRRGMGTEAFF. The DNA for the CDR3 is TGTGCCAGCAGTTTCCGGAGGGGAATGGGCACTGAAGCTTTCTTT.

Here the CDR3 reads CASSDRLAGGGSETQYF. The CDR3, as DNA: TGCGCCAGCAGCGACCGACTAGCGGGAGGTGGTAGCGAGACCCAGTACTTC. V gene TRBV5-1 combines with J gene TRBJ2-5; TRBD2 agrees at 13 bases. The junction had 11 bases not matched to a gene; V was cut back by 4 bases and J by 5 bases. This CDR3 has 17 residues. Germline lookup yields CDR1 SGHRS and CDR2 YFSETQ. Variable domain in full (rest from reference TRBV5-1 and TRBJ2-5): KAGVTQTPRYLIKTRGQQVTLSCSPISGHRSVSWYQQTPGQGLQFLFEYFSETQRNKGNFPGRFSGRQFSNSRSEMNVSTLELGDSALYLCASSDRLAGGGSETQYFGPGTRLLVL.

The chain couples TRBV7-9 to TRBJ2-6; D possibly uses TRBD1 or TRBD2 (5 bases each). CDR1 and CDR2 from the germline V gene are SEHNR and FQNEAQ (reference sequence). The CDR3 covers 19 residues. With 5 bases removed from V and 0 bases from J, the gap between germline ends came to 20 bases. The chain's CDR3 is CASSATTGTEVSGANVLTF. CDR3 DNA: TGTGCCAGCAGCGCTACGACCGGGACGGAGGTCTCTGGGGCCAACGTCCTGACTTTC.

This rearrangement joins TRBV5-5 to TRBJ2-7, with 9 nucleotides matching TRBD1. In germline, CDR1 is SGHKS, CDR2 YYEKEE (reference sequence). The V segment lost 0 bases and the J segment 4 bases; nucleotides outside the gene matches: 2. The CDR3 has 14 amino acids. DNA of the CDR3: TGTGCCAGCAGCTTGGAACAGGGGGCGTACGAGCAGTACTTC. Protein sequence: CASSLEQGAYEQYF. Full variable domain (missing parts from reference TRBV5-5 and TRBJ2-7): DAGVTQSPTHLIKTRGQQVTLRCSPISGHKSVSWYQQVLGQGPQFIFQYYEKEERGRGNFPDRFSARQFPNYSSELNVNALLLGDSALYLCASSLEQGAYEQYFGPGTRLTVT.

The rearrangement joins TRBV28 to TRBJ2-3; D not certain. V lost 3 bases, J lost 1 base, and 8 bases lay in between. This CDR3 has 14 amino acids. Per germline, CDR1 MDHEN and CDR2 SYDVKM. The CDR3 coding sequence is TGTGCCAGCAGTTTCGGCCGGGGCACAGATACGCAGTATTTT. Encoded protein: CASSFGRGTDTQYF.

This sequence joins TRBV14 and TRBJ2-1; the D is unclear. CDR1 SGHDN and CDR2 FVKESK come from the germline V gene. This CDR3 region has 13 residues. The germline V and J ends were trimmed by 0 bases and 8 bases, with 8 bases remaining between them. The CDR3 nucleotides read TGTGCCAGCAGCCAAGATCTCGCGGATGAGCAGTTCTTC. It codes for CASSQDLADEQFF.

This chain links TRBV11-2 with TRBJ1-1; D gene unclear. This CDR3 region has 15 residues. The V gene lost 5 bases and the J gene lost 1 base, with 14 bases spanning the gap. From germline, CDR1 is SGHAT and CDR2 FQNNGV. The CDR3 DNA is TGTGCCAGCAGCCTCCTGAGGGCGGGGAACACTGAAGCTTTCTTT. Protein sequence: CASSLLRAGNTEAFF.

The rearrangement joins TRBV7-9 to TRBJ1-1; D uncertain. Germline-derived CDR1 and CDR2 are SEHNR and FQNEAQ (reference sequence). This CDR3 is 12 amino acids long. The ends were cut back, 5 bases at V and 10 bases at J, with 14 bases in the middle. The CDR3 region has the DNA TGTGCCAGCAGCACCGCGACACAGAGAGCTTTCTTT. This sequence encodes CASSTATQRAFF. The whole variable domain, remainder taken from reference TRBV7-9 and TRBJ1-1, is DTGVSQNPRHKITKRGQNVTFRCDPISEHNRLYWYRQTLGQGPEFLTYFQNEAQLEKSRLLSDRFSAERPKGSFSTLEIQRTEQGDSAMYLCASSTATQRAFFGQGTRLTVV.

The genes are TRBV9 and TRBJ2-1; 7 bases fit TRBD2. Germline CDR1 SGDLS, CDR2 YYNGEE. V lost 0 bases, J lost 6 bases, and 6 bases stayed unmatched. There are 15 residues in the CDR3. In DNA, the CDR3 is TGTGCCAGCAGCGTAGGTACGACTAGCAGCAATGAGCAGTTCTTC. Protein: CASSVGTTSSNEQFF.

This chain links TRBV27 with TRBJ1-6; the D is unclear. Germline lookup yields CDR1 MNHEY and CDR2 SMNVEV (reference sequence). Trimming took 6 bases from V and 10 from J, leaving 19 bases between them. CDR3 size: 15 residues. In DNA form, the CDR3 reads TGTGCCAGCAGGATGGACGGAGCCATCGGGTCACCCCTCCACTTT. Its translation is CASRMDGAIGSPLHF.

This clone was seen a handful of times. The V and J genes are TRBV28 and TRBJ2-5; D is undetermined. Germline V lookup: CDR1 MDHEN, CDR2 SYDVKM. The V end was cut by 6 bases, the J end by 2 bases, with 13 bases between. This CDR3 has 14 residues. CDR3 protein: CASRYLPSQETQYF. The CDR3 DNA reads as TGTGCCAGCAGATATCTACCCTCACAAGAGACCCAGTACTTC. Based on the CDR3 plus reference TRBV28 and TRBJ2-5, the full variable domain is DVKVTQSSRYLVKRTGEKVFLECVQDMDHENMFWYRQDPGLGLRLIYFSYDVKMKEKGDIPEGYSVSREKKERFSLILESASTNQTSMYLCASRYLPSQETQYFGPGTRLLVL.

This clone showed up just once. CDR3 sequence: CASSYPGDWAEAFF. The CDR3 coding sequence is TGTGCCAGCAGTTACCCGGGGGATTGGGCTGAAGCTTTCTTT. This rearrangement joins TRBV6-6 to TRBJ1-1; D is perhaps TRBD1 (5 bases). Between the trimmed V and J ends, which lost 2 bases and 6 bases, there was a span of 13 bases. The CDR3 is made up of 14 amino acids. The germline CDR1 and CDR2 sequences are MNHNY and SVGAGI (reference sequence).